This T cell receptor beta chain came from a study of cytomegalovirus exposure and HLA in healthy donors. The wider study: Early released data comprised tens of millions of unique TCRs from HLA-typed donors.

Study-wide points: Rarity held for most TCR sequences, but there were some public TCRs that occurred in many donors.

It was with 60 Vbeta and 13 Jbeta primers that the PCR ran. Clones were sequenced by immunoSEQ multiplex PCR, and TCRdb holds only the in-frame ones, with some missing. The profile shows about 150,000 clones, over 60% of them singletons. This clone has just a few counts. No antigen is known for it. The donors were healthy bone marrow donors. CDR1 is SEHNR and CDR2 is FQNEAQ in the germline V gene (reference sequence). Trimming cost V 1 base and J 2 bases, with 12 bases left between them. This CDR3 region has 16 residues. This TCR was sampled from a woman in her 40s in good health and CMV-seronegative. The sequenced sample was PBMCs. The chain uses TRBV7-9 and TRBJ1-5; possible D gene TRBD1, 5 bases. CDR3 protein: CASSLGGQGGNQPQHF. The CDR3 nucleotides read TGTGCCAGCAGCTTAGGGGGCCAAGGGGGCAATCAGCCCCAGCATTTT.